The rows below give T cell receptor beta chains drawn from one sample of a study of tumor-infiltrating lymphocytes in primary liver carcinoma. Each CDR3 protein is one row after TCRdb ran MiXCR on the multiplex PCR reads. The table includes about 120,000 distinct CDR3 sequences, approximately 71% detected once. Sequenced input: tumor-adjacent normal liver tissue. These TCRs come from a woman aged 60-75 years with primary liver carcinoma and hepatitis B virus infection. The CDR3 runs from the conserved cysteine through the conserved F or W. D genes are given only for firm matches. Clone size, where shown, is once, few, many, or a class for clones that have expanded.

>TRBV11-2|TRBJ2-1|.|.
TGTGCCAGCAGCTTGTCGGGGTTCGACGATGAGCAGTTCTTC
CASSLSGFDDEQFF
>TRBV29-1|TRBJ2-5|.|.
TGCAGAGTTGAAGGCAGGGCGACAGAGCAAGAGACCCAGTACTTC
CRVEGRATEQETQYF
>TRBV29-1|TRBJ2-1|.|TRBD2
TGCAACGTTGAACGGGCTAGCGGGAGCCCCTACAATGAGCAGTTCTTC
CNVERASGSPYNEQFF
>TRBV29-1|TRBJ1-5|once|.
TGCAGCGTTGCTCTGGAGTACAATCAGCTCCAGCATTTT
CSVALEYNQLQHF
>TRBV20-1|TRBJ2-6|few|.
TGCAGTGCTAGAGATAGAAGTTCCGTACACAACGTCCTGACTTTC
CSARDRSSVHNVLTF
>TRBV5-1|TRBJ2-2|.|TRBD1
TGCGCCAGCACCATAACGGGACAGGGGAACACCGCGGAGCTGCTTTTT
CASTITGQGNTAELLF
>TRBV6-5|TRBJ1-5|many|TRBD1
TGTGCCAGCAGCCAAAGACAGGGGAGTCGTCAGCCCCAGCATTTT
CASSQRQGSRQPQHF
>TRBV2|TRBJ2-7|.|.
TGTGCCAGCAGTGGCTCCCGATGGGCAGGGGACTCCTACGAGCAGTACTTC
CASSGSRWAGDSYEQYF
>TRBV4-1|TRBJ1-5|.|.
TGCGCCAGCAGCGCGACTAACAGGTCCCTCAATCAGCCCCATCAATTT
CASSATNRSLNQPHQF
>TRBV10-3|TRBJ2-6|many|.
TGTGCCTCCACAGTCTCTGGGGCCAACGTCCTGACTTTC
CASTVSGANVLTF
>TRBV6-1|TRBJ2-1|many|.
TGTGCCAGCAGAGGATACGCCGGGCAGGGGTATTTCGGTGAGCAGTTCTTC
CASRGYAGQGYFGEQFF
>TRBV6-1|TRBJ2-7|.|TRBD2
TGTGCCAGTAGTGAAGAGACTAGCAGGAGTTGGGAGCAGTACTTC
CASSEETSRSWEQYF
>TRBV30|TRBJ1-2|.|.
TGTGCCTGGAGTGGCAGGGAAAACTACTACACCTTC
CAWSGRENYYTF
>TRBV5-1|TRBJ2-1|many|TRBD2
TGCGCCAGCAGCTTGCGTGGACTAGCGGGAGATAATGAGCAGTTCTTC
CASSLRGLAGDNEQFF
>TRBV11-2|TRBJ2-7|.|.
TGTGCCAGCAGCAGCAACAGGGTAGGTGACTACGAGCAGTACTTC
CASSSNRVGDYEQYF
>TRBV5-6|TRBJ1-1|many|TRBD1
TGTGCCAGCAGTTACCAGGGGGCCAGGAACACTGAAGCTTTCTTT
CASSYQGARNTEAFF
>TRBV29-1|TRBJ1-5|.|.
TGCGGCGTCCAGGGGCCCAATCAGCCCCAGCACTTT
CGVQGPNQPQHF
>TRBV6-6|TRBJ2-1|many|.
TGTGCCAGCAGCCGGGAATCGTTGCAGTTCTTC
CASSRESLQFF